The next 28 T cell receptor beta chains were all read from a single sample in a study of OX40 agonist ivuxolimab in advanced cancers. Some clones are missing from TCRdb's copy, which holds only in-frame ones; the method was immunoSEQ multiplex PCR. Found here are about 33,000 clones, about 88% of them singletons; the top ten hold around 4%. The input for sequencing was CD4+ or CD8+ T cells sorted from blood, taken in a trial of the OX40 agonist ivuxolimab. These receptor sequences come from an adult with an advanced solid tumor such as melanoma, head and neck, liver or kidney cancer.

CDR3 nucleotides: TGTGCCAGCAGCTTAGAAACGGACAGGGCTGCAGCTTTCTTT. Its protein is CASSLETDRAAAFF. This chain connects TRBV7-8 to TRBJ1-1; 8 bases map to TRBD1. The ends lost 1 base at V and 10 bases at J; junction bases unmatched: 8. Germline CDR1 and CDR2: SGHVS and FQNEAQ. This CDR3 is built from 14 residues. Full variable domain (remainder filled in from reference TRBV7-8 and TRBJ1-1): GAGVSQSPRYKVAKRGQDVALRCDPISGHVSLFWYQQALGQGPEFLTYFQNEAQLDKSGLPSDRFFAERPEGSVSTLKIQRTQQEDSAVYLCASSLETDRAAAFFGQGTRLTVV.

This chain connects TRBV28 to TRBJ1-2; D is ambiguous. The V and J ends lost 3 bases and 8 bases respectively, with 10 bases between them. In germline, CDR1 is MDHEN, CDR2 SYDVKM. This CDR3 has 12 residues. In DNA form, the CDR3 reads TGTGCCAGCAGTTTGGAGGTGCGGGGCTACACCTTC. It codes for CASSLEVRGYTF.

The chain employs TRBV7-9 and TRBJ1-6; TRBD1 agrees at 9 bases. Germline V gene data show CDR1 as SEHNR and CDR2 as FQNEAQ (reference sequence). The CDR3 spans 19 residues. V was pared by 4 bases and J by 5 bases, with 15 bases of the junction left unmatched. DNA for the CDR3: TGTGCCAGCAGCTCCCCCAGGGGACAGGGAGGTTTCAATAATTCACCCCTCCACTTT. Its protein is CASSSPRGQGGFNNSPLHF.

This clone was detected only once. The chain employs TRBV6-6 and TRBJ1-2; D perhaps matches TRBD1 (5 bases). The V gene lost 2 bases and the J gene lost 8 bases, with 6 bases spanning the gap. Germline-derived CDR1 and CDR2 are MNHNY and SVGAGI (reference sequence). This CDR3 has 11 residues. In nucleotides, the CDR3 is TGTGCCAGCAGTTACCGGGGCGGCTACACCTTC. Residues: CASSYRGGYTF.

This clone was counted between two and nine times. The V and J genes are TRBV30 and TRBJ2-1; D remains unclear. Germline assignment: CDR1 GTSNPN and CDR2 SVGIG (reference sequence). CDR3 size: 12 residues. Trimming took 3 bases from V and 8 from J, leaving 11 bases between them. CDR3 nucleotide sequence: TGTGCCTGGAGCCTCCTCAGAGATGAGCAGTTCTTC. Its protein product is CAWSLLRDEQFF.

The V gene is TRBV27, the J gene TRBJ2-1; tentatively, D is TRBD2 (6 bases). Trimming took 4 bases from V and 12 from J, leaving 16 bases between them. Germline CDR1 reads MNHEY; CDR2 reads SMNVEV (reference sequence). There are 13 residues in the CDR3. CDR3 DNA sequence: TGTGCCAGCAGTTCCCTACTAGCTTTGGGGCAGTTCTTC. It is translated as CASSSLLALGQFF.

The rearrangement joins TRBV18 to TRBJ1-5; D is uncertain. CDR1 KGHSH and CDR2 LQKENI come from the germline V gene. Trimming stripped 8 bases from V and 0 bases from J, with 11 bases between. CDR3 length: 14 amino acids. Here the CDR3 reads CASARSSSNQPQHF. For the CDR3, the DNA is TGTGCCAGCGCCCGGTCTAGTAGCAATCAGCCCCAGCATTTT.

The chain uses TRBV18 and TRBJ2-7; 7 bases line up with TRBD2. The CDR3 spans 15 residues. Germline CDR1 KGHSH, CDR2 LQKENI. J gave up 2 bases and V 3 bases, and 7 bases lay outside the gene matches. CDR3 nucleotide sequence: TGTGCCAGCTCACCCGGTAGCGGGTCCACCTACGAGCAGTACTTC. It translates to CASSPGSGSTYEQYF.

This chain connects TRBV5-1 to TRBJ2-7, with D maybe TRBD1 (6 bases). V lost 0 bases and J 7 bases, leaving 8 bases between the germline ends. CDR1 and CDR2 from the germline V gene are SGHRS and YFSETQ. The CDR3 is 12 residues long. The CDR3 reads CASSLADREQYF. The CDR3 DNA reads TGCGCCAGCAGCTTGGCCGACAGGGAGCAGTACTTC.

The chain couples TRBV28 to TRBJ2-7; a weak D match, TRBD2 (5 bases). The CDR3 consists of 16 residues. Germline CDR1 MDHEN, CDR2 SYDVKM. V lost 3 bases and J lost 3, with 18 bases in between. DNA of the CDR3: TGTGCCAGCAGTTTGATAACGGGGATGAGTTTCTACGAGCAGTACTTC. This sequence encodes CASSLITGMSFYEQYF.

This chain links TRBV28 with TRBJ2-2; D is unresolved. Trimming left V 1 base short and J 7 bases short, with 4 bases between. Per the germline V gene, CDR1 is MDHEN and CDR2 is SYDVKM. This CDR3 has 12 residues. CDR3 region: CASSLYIGELFF. The CDR3 coding sequence is TGTGCCAGCAGTTTATACATCGGGGAGCTGTTTTTT. Combining the CDR3 with reference TRBV28 and TRBJ2-2 gives the whole variable domain DVKVTQSSRYLVKRTGEKVFLECVQDMDHENMFWYRQDPGLGLRLIYFSYDVKMKEKGDIPEGYSVSREKKERFSLILESASTNQTSMYLCASSLYIGELFFGEGSRLTVL.

The chain joins TRBV2 to TRBJ2-3; tentative D call: TRBD1 (5 bases). The V end lost 5 bases, the J end lost 13 bases, and 13 bases lay between the germline ends. Germline V gene data show CDR1 as SNHLY and CDR2 as FYNNEI. This CDR3 is built from 11 residues. CDR3: CASSPQASEYF. CDR3 nucleotides: TGTGCCAGCAGTCCACAGGCGTCCGAGTATTTT.

This clone was observed once. The rearrangement uses TRBV18 and TRBJ2-7; 7 bases are shared with TRBD2. The V segment lost 1 base and the J segment 3 bases; nucleotides outside the gene matches: 3. The germline V gene has CDR1 KGHSH and CDR2 LQKENI. There are 14 residues in the CDR3. CDR3 amino acids: CASSPQAGVYEQYF. The CDR3 coding sequence is TGTGCCAGCTCACCACAGGCGGGAGTCTACGAGCAGTACTTC.

The J gene is TRBJ1-1, the V gene TRBV7-9; the D gene is possibly TRBD1 (5 bases). The CDR3 contains 15 residues. Per germline, CDR1 SEHNR and CDR2 FQNEAQ (reference sequence). V lost 1 base, J lost 4 bases, and 13 bases lay in between. CDR3 loop: CASSLVGVLGTEAFF. The CDR3 DNA reads TGTGCCAGCAGCTTAGTAGGGGTGCTAGGCACTGAAGCTTTCTTT. The whole variable domain, filled in from reference TRBV7-9 and TRBJ1-1, reads DTGVSQNPRHKITKRGQNVTFRCDPISEHNRLYWYRQTLGQGPEFLTYFQNEAQLEKSRLLSDRFSAERPKGSFSTLEIQRTEQGDSAMYLCASSLVGVLGTEAFFGQGTRLTVV.

This clone showed up just once. The CDR3 is CASSKTGGRAFF. CDR3 sequence (DNA): TGTGCCAGCAGCAAGACAGGGGGCCGAGCTTTCTTT. The rearrangement joins TRBV7-6 to TRBJ1-1, with 10 bases identical to TRBD1. This CDR3 has 12 residues. Germline CDR1 and CDR2: SGHVS and FNYEAQ. Losses at the gene ends were 5 bases for V and 10 bases for J; bases not matched to a gene: 4.

This clone was seen a handful of times. V is TRBV5-8 and J is TRBJ1-3, with TRBD1 as a possible D gene (5 bases). The germline CDR1 and CDR2 sequences are SGHTS and YDEGEE. The CDR3 covers 13 residues. The V end was cut by 2 bases, the J end by 8 bases, with 11 bases between. CDR3 nucleotides: TGTGCCAGCAGCTTAGTAAGGGGACACACCATATATTTT. The encoded protein is CASSLVRGHTIYF.

This chain joins TRBV12-2 and TRBJ2-1. TRBV12-2 is annotated as a pseudogene. The CDR3 has 17 residues. The CDR3 here is CASRPYSRSEPTRGQFF. The DNA for the CDR3 is TGTGCAAGTCGCCCTTACTCCAGGTCTGAGCCCACCCGAGGGCAGTTCTTC.

This chain joins TRBV6-5 and TRBJ1-4; 11 nucleotides align to TRBD1. The CDR3 is 14 residues long. Per the germline V gene, CDR1 is MNHEY and CDR2 is SVGAGI. The junction had 4 bases not matched to a gene; V was cut back by 6 bases and J by 7 bases. The CDR3 coding sequence is TGTGCCAGCAGCTGGACAGGGGGCACTGAAAAACTGTTTTTT. This encodes CASSWTGGTEKLFF.

This sequence joins TRBV19 and TRBJ1-3, with a tentative D call TRBD1 (5 bases). CDR3 length: 16 residues. Germline CDR1 is LNHDA and CDR2 is SQIVND (reference sequence). Trimming removed 5 bases from V and 3 bases from J, with 17 bases in between. CDR3 protein: CASSSVTAPHGNTIYF. For the CDR3, the DNA is TGTGCCAGTAGTTCCGTGACAGCCCCCCATGGAAACACCATATATTTT.

The genes are TRBV7-9 and TRBJ2-5; 7 bases map to TRBD2. Germline V gene sequence: CDR1 SEHNR, CDR2 FQNEAQ (reference sequence). The CDR3 runs to 17 residues. V trimming: 1 base; J trimming: 2 bases; junction bases outside the gene matches: 10. The CDR3 protein is CASSLGGGGVGQETQYF. The CDR3 coding sequence is TGTGCCAGCAGCTTAGGTGGGGGGGGAGTCGGACAAGAGACCCAGTACTTC. Complete variable domain (other parts from reference TRBV7-9 and TRBJ2-5): DTGVSQNPRHKITKRGQNVTFRCDPISEHNRLYWYRQTLGQGPEFLTYFQNEAQLEKSRLLSDRFSAERPKGSFSTLEIQRTEQGDSAMYLCASSLGGGGVGQETQYFGPGTRLLVL.

The rearrangement links TRBV7-2 to TRBJ1-1; weak D call: TRBD1 (6 bases). Trimming took 7 bases from V and 0 from J, leaving 15 bases between them. CDR3 length: 15 amino acids. Germline CDR1 and CDR2: SGHTA and FQGNSA. The CDR3 reads CASTKGGAMNTEAFF. The CDR3 DNA sequence: TGTGCCAGCACCAAAGGGGGGGCGATGAACACTGAAGCTTTCTTT. The full variable domain, its missing parts supplied by reference TRBV7-2 and TRBJ1-1, is GAGVSQSPSNKVTEKGKDVELRCDPISGHTALYWYRQSLGQGLEFLIYFQGNSAPDKSGLPSDRFSAERTGGSVSTLTIQRTQQEDSAVYLCASTKGGAMNTEAFFGQGTRLTVV.

The chain couples TRBV11-2 to TRBJ2-2; 8 bases line up with TRBD1. This CDR3 region has 16 residues. Germline CDR1 is SGHAT and CDR2 is FQNNGV. With V trimmed by 2 bases and J by 5 bases, 7 bases remained unmatched. The CDR3 DNA reads TGTGCCAGCAGCTTAAAAGGACAGGGATGGACCGGGGAGCTGTTTTTT. Translated: CASSLKGQGWTGELFF.

The chain joins TRBV7-8 to TRBJ2-5; 8 bases match TRBD1. The CDR3 loop spans 14 amino acids. Germline V gene sequence: CDR1 SGHVS, CDR2 FQNEAQ. J lost 3 bases, V lost 5 bases, and 5 bases had no gene match. CDR3 protein: CASSRSGQEETQYF. The CDR3 DNA reads TGTGCCAGCAGCCGCTCGGGACAGGAAGAGACCCAGTACTTC.

The V gene is TRBV30, the J gene TRBJ2-1; 9 bases fit TRBD2. The CDR3 runs to 13 residues. With V trimmed by 0 bases and J by 8 bases, 2 bases remained unmatched. Germline loops: CDR1 GTSNPN, CDR2 SVGIG (reference sequence). The CDR3 region has the DNA TGTGCCTGGAGTGTAGCGGGAGGAGATGAGCAGTTCTTC. This sequence encodes CAWSVAGGDEQFF.

This clone was seen only a few times. The chain's CDR3 is CASSIDWGSNQPQHF. The CDR3 DNA sequence: TGTGCCAGTAGTATAGATTGGGGCTCCAATCAGCCCCAGCATTTT. The V call is TRBV19, the J call TRBJ1-5; maybe TRBD1 (5 bases). The CDR3 is made up of 15 amino acids. Per the germline V gene, CDR1 is LNHDA and CDR2 is SQIVND (reference sequence). V lost 0 bases and J 3 bases, leaving 9 bases between the germline ends.

This chain joins TRBV11-2 and TRBJ1-1, with 8 bases fitting TRBD1. The CDR3 length is 14 residues. From germline, CDR1 is SGHAT and CDR2 FQNNGV. Losses at the gene ends were 5 bases for V and 4 bases for J; bases not matched to a gene: 6. The CDR3 spells CASSPFTGGTEAFF. Written as DNA, the CDR3 is TGTGCCAGCAGCCCTTTTACAGGGGGCACTGAAGCTTTCTTT.

The chain carries TRBV7-9 and TRBJ2-5; TRBD1 aligns across 8 bases. Germline V gives CDR1 SEHNR, CDR2 FQNEAQ (reference sequence). This CDR3 contains 13 residues. Germline trimming cut 7 bases from V and 4 bases from J; bases unmatched to any gene: 5. Here the CDR3 DNA reads TGTGCCAGCATCCTCGACAGGGGAGAGACCCAGTACTTC. Translation gives CASILDRGETQYF.

CDR3 DNA sequence: TGTGCCAGCAGTTCAGGGACAGTTAAAAACTCTGGGGCCAACGTCCTGACTTTC. Residues: CASSSGTVKNSGANVLTF. The J gene is TRBJ2-6, the V gene TRBV5-8, with TRBD1 identical over 7 bases. With V trimmed by 5 bases and J by 0 bases, 11 bases remained unmatched. Looked up from germline, CDR1 is SGHTS and CDR2 is YDEGEE. The CDR3 covers 18 residues.